The clone carrying this T cell receptor (beta chain) was picked up one time. Sequencing used immunoSEQ multiplex PCR; TCRdb keeps in-frame clones, though not all of them. This sample has 150,000 to 200,000 clones, with roughly 80% found just once. The data derive from a study of blood T cell repertoires in COVID-19. Turning to the study itself: COVID-19 samples from acute and convalescent phases originated in the United States, Italy and Spain. In each case, the material was cDNA or gDNA derived from T cells, B-cell-depleted T cells, or PBMCs.

V lost 6 bases and J 6 bases, leaving 20 bases between the germline ends. The CDR3 sequence is 15 residues long. In germline, CDR1 is MDHEN, CDR2 SYDVKM. The chain links TRBV28 to TRBJ1-2; D ambiguous. The receptor's source is a woman between 25 and 40 years old with acute or convalescent COVID-19. What was sequenced was peripheral blood. CDR3 sequence: CASSGRASYRHGYTF. CDR3 coding DNA: TGTGCCAGCAGCGGGAGGGCCTCTTATAGGCATGGCTACACCTTC.